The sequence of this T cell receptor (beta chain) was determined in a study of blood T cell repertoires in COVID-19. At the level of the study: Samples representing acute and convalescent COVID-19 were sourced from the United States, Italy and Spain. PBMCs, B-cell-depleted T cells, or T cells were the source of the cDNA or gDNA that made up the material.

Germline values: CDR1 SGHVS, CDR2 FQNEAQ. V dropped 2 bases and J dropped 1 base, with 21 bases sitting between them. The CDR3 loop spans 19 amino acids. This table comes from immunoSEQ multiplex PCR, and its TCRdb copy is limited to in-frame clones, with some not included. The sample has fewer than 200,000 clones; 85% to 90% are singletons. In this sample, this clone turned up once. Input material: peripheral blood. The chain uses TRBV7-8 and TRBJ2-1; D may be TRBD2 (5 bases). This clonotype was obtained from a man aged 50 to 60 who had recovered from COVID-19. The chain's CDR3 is CASSLRGRLGPGSYNEQFF. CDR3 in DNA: TGTGCCAGCAGCTTACGCGGACGTCTCGGGCCGGGGTCCTACAATGAGCAGTTCTTC.